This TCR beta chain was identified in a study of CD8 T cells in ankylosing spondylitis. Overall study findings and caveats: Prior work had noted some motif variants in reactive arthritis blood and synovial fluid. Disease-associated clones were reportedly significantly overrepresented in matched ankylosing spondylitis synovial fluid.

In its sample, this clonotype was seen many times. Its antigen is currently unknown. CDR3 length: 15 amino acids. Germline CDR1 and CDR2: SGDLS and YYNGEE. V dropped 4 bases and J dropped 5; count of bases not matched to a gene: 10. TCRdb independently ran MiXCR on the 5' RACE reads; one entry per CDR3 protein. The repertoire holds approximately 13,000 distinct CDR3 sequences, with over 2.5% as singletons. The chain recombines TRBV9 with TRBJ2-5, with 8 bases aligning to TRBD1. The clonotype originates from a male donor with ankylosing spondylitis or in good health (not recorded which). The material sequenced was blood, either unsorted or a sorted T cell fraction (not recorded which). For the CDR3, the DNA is TGTGCCAGCAGCCGACCTCAGGGGGCGTGGGAGACCCAGTACTTC. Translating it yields CASSRPQGAWETQYF.